The T cell receptor beta chain described here comes from a study of blood T cell repertoires in COVID-19. The method was immunoSEQ multiplex PCR; TCRdb's version includes in-frame clones alone and lacks a portion of them. Among fewer than 100,000 clones listed, 85% were seen once. The CDR3 totals 15 residues. Germline CDR1 and CDR2: SGDLS and YYNGEE. Trimming stripped 0 bases from V and 1 base from J, with 8 bases between. The sample taken for sequencing was peripheral blood. The chain uses TRBV9 and TRBJ2-1; D is perhaps TRBD2 (6 bases). This TCR was recovered from a man aged 55 to 70 with acute or convalescent COVID-19. The CDR3 loop reads CASSVEGLSYNEQFF. The CDR3 DNA sequence: TGTGCCAGCAGCGTAGAGGGACTGTCCTACAATGAGCAGTTCTTC.